Sequencing of this TCR beta chain was carried out in a study of cytomegalovirus exposure and HLA in healthy donors. Germline loops: CDR1 MNHEY, CDR2 SVGAGI. The CDR3 loop spans 15 amino acids. V dropped 1 base and J dropped 7 bases, with 16 bases sitting between them. With 60 Vbeta and 13 Jbeta primers, the PCR was carried out. Clones were sequenced by immunoSEQ multiplex PCR, and TCRdb holds only the in-frame ones, with some missing. The sample contains roughly 150,000 clones, 80% of which appear only once. The sample was PBMCs. The rearrangement joins TRBV6-5 to TRBJ1-1; D call uncertain. This TCR was sampled from a male donor in good health and CMV-seronegative. Here the CDR3 DNA reads TGTGCCAGCAGTTACTTGGCGGGCGGAGAGTTTGAAGCTTTCTTT. Its protein is CASSYLAGGEFEAFF.